A single TCR beta chain is shown here with its context. Primers used in a second PCR of about 7 to 12 cycles were a sample-barcoded 5' primer and a J-beta primer mix. TCRdb reanalysed the 5' RACE reads using MiXCR and keeps one entry per CDR3 protein. The sample records about 1.7 million distinct CDR3 sequences, over 25% being singletons. The sample comes from a study of blood T cells in healthy people across ages. V lost 6 bases and J 1 base, leaving 9 bases between the germline ends. This CDR3 has 13 residues. Caucasian individuals from Russia who were healthy and aged 6 to 90 acted as donors. V and J are TRBV12-3 or TRBV12-4 and TRBJ1-1; D remains unclear. The sample was blood. The source is a woman aged 25 to 39 in good health. CDR3 in DNA: TGTGCCAGCAGAGGCGGGCCGAACACTGAAGCTTTCTTT. Its protein is CASRGGPNTEAFF.